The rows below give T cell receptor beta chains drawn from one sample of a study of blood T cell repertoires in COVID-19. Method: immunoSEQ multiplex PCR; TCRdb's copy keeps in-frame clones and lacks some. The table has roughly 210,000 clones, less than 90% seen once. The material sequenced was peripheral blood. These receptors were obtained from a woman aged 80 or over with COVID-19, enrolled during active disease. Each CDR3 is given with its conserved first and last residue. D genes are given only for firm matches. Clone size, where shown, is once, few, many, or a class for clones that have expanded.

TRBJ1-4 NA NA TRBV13 TGTGCCAGCAGGCTTGGACAGACTAATGAAAAACTGTTTTTT CASRLGQTNEKLFF
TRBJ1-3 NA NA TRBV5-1 TGCGCCACCTCGGCGGGGGGGGCTGGAAACACCATATATTTT CATSAGGAGNTIYF
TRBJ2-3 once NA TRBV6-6 TGTGCCAGCAGTTACTCCCAGCGGGCAGGCACAGATACGCAGTATTTT CASSYSQRAGTDTQYF
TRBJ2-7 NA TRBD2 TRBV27 TGTGCCAGCAGTCCCCGATTGAGGGAGGGGCAGTACTTC CASSPRLREGQYF
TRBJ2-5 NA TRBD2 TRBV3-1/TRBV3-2 TGTGCCACCCCAAACAGCGGGGTAGCGGGGGGGCGAGAGACCCAGTACTTC CATPNSGVAGGRETQYF
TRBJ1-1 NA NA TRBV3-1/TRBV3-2 TGTGCCAGCACACGACTCAGGAGGGGGAACACTGAAGCTTTCTTT CASTRLRRGNTEAFF
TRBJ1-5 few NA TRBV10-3 TGTGCCATCAGTGAGTCGGGAGGGAATAGCAATCAGCCCCAGCATTTT CAISESGGNSNQPQHF
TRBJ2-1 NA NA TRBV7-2 TGTGCCAGCAGGGAGGTGGGGTCCTACAATGAGCAGTTCTTC CASREVGSYNEQFF
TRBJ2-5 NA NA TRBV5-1 TGCGCCAGCAGCTGGCTAGATCCCCAAGAGACCCAGTACTTC CASSWLDPQETQYF
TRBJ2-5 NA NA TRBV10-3 TGTGCCATCAGGGGCAGAGAGACCCAGTACTTC CAIRGRETQYF
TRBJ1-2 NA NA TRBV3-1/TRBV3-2 TGTGCCAGCAGCAACGGACAGTCGTCCCCATATGGCTACACCTTC CASSNGQSSPYGYTF
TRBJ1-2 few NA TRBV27 TGTGCCAGCAGTTTTGGGCAGTCTGGCTATGGCTACACCTTC CASSFGQSGYGYTF
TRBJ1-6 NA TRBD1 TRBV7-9 TGTGCCAGCAGCTTGGGGACAGACGGTTCACCCCTCCACTTT CASSLGTDGSPLHF
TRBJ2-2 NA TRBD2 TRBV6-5 TGTGCCAGCAGTTACGGGGGGGCCGGGGAGCTGTTTTTT CASSYGGAGELFF
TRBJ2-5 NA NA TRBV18 TGTGCCAGCTCACCGAGGGAGCGGGAGACCCAGTACTTC CASSPRERETQYF
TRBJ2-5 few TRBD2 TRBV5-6 TGTGCCAGCAGCGGGACTAGCGGACAAGAGACCCAGTACTTC CASSGTSGQETQYF
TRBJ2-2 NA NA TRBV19 TGTGCCAGTAGTCAAGTACTCGGGGAGCTGTTTTTT CASSQVLGELFF
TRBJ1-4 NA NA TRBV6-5 TGTGCCAGCAGCCGATCAGGGGAAGGAGAAAAACTGTTTTTT CASSRSGEGEKLFF
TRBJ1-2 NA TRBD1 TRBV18 TGTGCCAGCTCACCAGGACAGGGGATCGCCTATGGCTACACCTTC CASSPGQGIAYGYTF
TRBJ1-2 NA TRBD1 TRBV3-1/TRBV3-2 TGTGCCAGCAGCGGACCAAAGGGACAGAAAAACAGTGGCTACACCTTC CASSGPKGQKNSGYTF
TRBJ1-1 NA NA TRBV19 TGTGCCAGTAGTTCTCCGACAGTCCGCACTGAAGCTTTCTTT CASSSPTVRTEAFF
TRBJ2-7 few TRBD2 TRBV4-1 TGCGCCAGCAGCCAAGGGACTAGCGGGGGTTACGAGCAGTACTTC CASSQGTSGGYEQYF
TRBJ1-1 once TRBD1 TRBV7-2 TGTGCCAGCAGCCTTCGACAGGGCCCGGGGGCTGAAGCTTTCTTT CASSLRQGPGAEAFF
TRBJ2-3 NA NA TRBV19 TGTGCCAGTAGTACGGGGCAGGGGCTGGTCACAGATACGCAGTATTTT CASSTGQGLVTDTQYF
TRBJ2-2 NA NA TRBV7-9 TGTGCCAGCAGCCCCCAGGGCCTTCAGGGCAACACCGGGGAGCTGTTTTTT CASSPQGLQGNTGELFF
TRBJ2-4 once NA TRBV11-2 TGTGCCAGCAGCTTACACGAAGGGGTGGGAAACATTCAGTACTTC CASSLHEGVGNIQYF
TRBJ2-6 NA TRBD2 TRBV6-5 TGTGCCAGCAGTACGGGGGGGTTAGGGGCCAACGTCCTGACTTTC CASSTGGLGANVLTF
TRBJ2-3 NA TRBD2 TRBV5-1 TGCGCCAGCAGCTTGTGGCAGCGGGGGGCCACAGATACGCAGTATTTT CASSLWQRGATDTQYF
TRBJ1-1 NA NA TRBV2 TGTGCCAGCAGTGAAGACGGGAACACTGAAGCTTTCTTT CASSEDGNTEAFF
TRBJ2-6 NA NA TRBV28 TGTGCCAGCAGTCCCGCGGCCTCTGGGGCCAACGTCCTGACTTTC CASSPAASGANVLTF
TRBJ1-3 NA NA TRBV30 TGTGCCTGGAGTGTCCGACCCCCCGGGGGTACTGGAAACACCATATATTTT CAWSVRPPGGTGNTIYF
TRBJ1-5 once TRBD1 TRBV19 TGTGCCAGTAGTGACAGGGGAACAAATCAGCCCCAGCATTTT CASSDRGTNQPQHF
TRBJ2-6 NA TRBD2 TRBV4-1 TGCGCCAGCAGGCGGGGTAGCGGGGTATCCTCTGGGGCCAACGTCCTGACTTTC CASRRGSGVSSGANVLTF
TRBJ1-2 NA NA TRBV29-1 TGCAGCGTTAATATCGGTAACTATGGCTACACCTTC CSVNIGNYGYTF
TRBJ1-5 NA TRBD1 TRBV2 TGTGCCAGCAGGGACAGGGTCGGGAATCAGCCCCAGCATTTT CASRDRVGNQPQHF
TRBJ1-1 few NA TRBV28 TGTGCCAGCAACCGAGGGCGTGGGGTCGGTGGCACTGAAGCTTTCTTT CASNRGRGVGGTEAFF
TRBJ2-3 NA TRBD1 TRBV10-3 TGTGCCATCAGGGGACAGAGCACAGATACGCAGTATTTT CAIRGQSTDTQYF
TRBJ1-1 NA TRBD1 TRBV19 TGTGCCAGTAGTTCTGGGACAGGGGTCACTGAAGCTTTCTTT CASSSGTGVTEAFF
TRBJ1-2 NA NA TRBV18 TGTGCCAGCTCACCGACACTCGAACTTGGCTACACCTTC CASSPTLELGYTF
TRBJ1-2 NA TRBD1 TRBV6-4 TGTGCCAGCAGTCCGGGACAGCAAAACTATGGCTACACCTTC CASSPGQQNYGYTF
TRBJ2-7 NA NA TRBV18 TGTGCCAGCTCGACCGGGACACGGTCCTACGAGCAGTACTTC CASSTGTRSYEQYF
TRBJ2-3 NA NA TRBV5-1 TGCGCCAGCAGCTTGGGGGGCAGTAACACAGATACGCAGTATTTT CASSLGGSNTDTQYF
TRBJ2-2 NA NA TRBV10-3 TGTGCCAGTGGGGGCCCTAACACCGGGGAGCTGTTTTTT CASGGPNTGELFF
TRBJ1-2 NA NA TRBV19 TGTGCCAGTAGTATAGGAAGAAGTCAGGATCTTAACTATGGCTACACCTTC CASSIGRSQDLNYGYTF
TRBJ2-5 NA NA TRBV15 TGTGCCACCAGCAGAGATCGGGGGGCCCAGACCCAGTACTTC CATSRDRGAQTQYF
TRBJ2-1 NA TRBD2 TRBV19 TGTGCGTCTTCAACTAGCGGGAGCCGAGAGCAGTTCTTC CASSTSGSREQFF